The entry below gives a single T cell receptor (beta chain) sequence along with its context. This clonotype showed up just a few times. No cognate antigen has been identified for it. Per-nucleotide qualities are absent, and no much larger clonotype sits a single base away. PBMCs were isolated by Ficoll-Paque density gradient centrifugation. The sequencer was an Illumina NovaSeq 6000. Using 5'RACE with constant-segment primers, TCRalpha and TCRbeta cDNA libraries were constructed, with sample barcodes and unique molecular identifiers added in the process. RNA was extracted from every sample with Trizol reagent. Libraries were amplified in two PCR steps, with a second sample barcode and Illumina TruSeq adapters added in the second step. Libraries were sequenced on an Illumina NovaSeq with 2 x 150 bp paired-end reads. Concerning the study's data processing: Reads were demultiplexed and collapsed into UMI-guided consensus sequences with migec v1.2.7. Using mixcr v2.1.11, UMI consensuses were aligned to TRA and TRB V and J templates and then assembled into clonotypes. A clonotype was counted as expanded or contracted only when both edgeR and NoisET called the clonotype significant, with the noise models trained on biological replicates. For edgeR calls, a false discovery rate-adjusted p below 0.01 and a log2 fold-change threshold of 1 were applied. PCA with hierarchical clustering of max-normalized trajectories of the 1000 most abundant clonotypes was used as exploratory dynamics analysis. Separately sequenced CD4+ and CD8+ repertoires were used to assign the CD4 or CD8 phenotype of responding clones. TCRdb itself trimmed the public reads at Q25 with fastp, ran MiXCR and retained productive beta chains. Here each entry gathers all rows of one CDR3 protein and keeps the most common genes and DNA. What appears here as the V and J calls and clone size reflects TCRdb's work, not the paper's. For this sample there are more than 110,000 distinct CDR3 sequences; approximately 25% appear just once. Roughly 25% of the sample is in the top ten clones.

The sample belongs to a study of T-cell memory formation after mild COVID-19 (dated by TCRdb to the early 2020s). Background on the whole study: Most TCR sequence clusters were specific to one of the two donors. Longitudinal TCRalpha and TCRbeta repertoire sequencing tracked T-cell clones expanding and contracting after mild COVID-19 in two donors. The cohort comprised two young, previously healthy adult volunteers, one female and one male. Study-wide conclusions, independent of this receptor: From day 15 to 85, contracting clones showed balanced CD4/CD8 phenotypes, whereas a second wave of clones that expanded from day 15 to 37 leaned towards CD4+. Only a couple of mild cases were covered in the study, and larger cohorts including severe cases with pre-infection samples were considered necessary. Whether the second-wave clones peaking on day 37 were SARS-CoV-2 specific was not confirmed. Some responding clones were found in pre-infection memory, which suggests that pre-existing cross-reactive memory T cells took part in the SARS-CoV-2 response. Contracting CD4+ clones appeared mostly in the CM and EM memory subsets, whereas CD8+ clones were enriched in EMRA.

The CDR3 numbers 15 residues from cysteine through phenylalanine. Just CDR3 DNA is preserved here, 45 bases in frame from base 1. Per the germline V gene (reference sequence), DFQATT is the CDR1 and SNEGSKA is the CDR2. The junction shows trimming of 3 bases on V and 3 bases on J, plus 15 bases between the germline ends. The V gene is TRBV20-1 and the J gene is TRBJ1-5; no D gene can be assigned with confidence. The origin of this receptor is an adult woman who had mild COVID-19 (a few samples of this study predate the infection). The sample titles of this study are shuffled in the database, so cell type and time point are left out; the donor was told from shared clones. Sample: PBMCs or a T cell subset sorted from them (not recorded which). The nucleotides are TGCAGTGCTAGTATCCCCGCCGACTTCAATCAGCCCCAGCATTTT. The translation is CSASIPADFNQPQHF.